The entry below gives a single TCR beta chain sequence along with its context. Antigen: not known. The data were taken from a study of neoadjuvant anti-PD-1 for oral cavity cancer. Whole-study context: Around day 43, patients without progression received a fourth nivolumab dose before surgery.

Indicated time point: after neoadjuvant nivolumab, at surgical resection. This table comes from immunoSEQ multiplex PCR, and its TCRdb copy is limited to in-frame clones, with some not included. The data hold 55,000 to 75,000 clones, with roughly nine tenths observed a single time. V lost 1 base, J lost 3 bases, and 3 bases stayed unmatched. The CDR3 is made up of 15 amino acids. CDR1 and CDR2 from the germline V gene are KGHSH and LQKENI. General study findings and limits: Only a few patients per response group were TCR-analyzed; validation needed.

This chain links TRBV18 with TRBJ1-1; 9 positions agree with TRBD1. The TCR originated in a person aged 40 to 85 with oral cavity squamous cell carcinoma. The source was PBMCs, collected after nivolumab (anti-PD-1) treatment. CDR3 loop: CASSPHRGQDTEAFF. CDR3 bases: TGTGCCAGCTCACCACACAGGGGGCAAGACACTGAAGCTTTCTTT.